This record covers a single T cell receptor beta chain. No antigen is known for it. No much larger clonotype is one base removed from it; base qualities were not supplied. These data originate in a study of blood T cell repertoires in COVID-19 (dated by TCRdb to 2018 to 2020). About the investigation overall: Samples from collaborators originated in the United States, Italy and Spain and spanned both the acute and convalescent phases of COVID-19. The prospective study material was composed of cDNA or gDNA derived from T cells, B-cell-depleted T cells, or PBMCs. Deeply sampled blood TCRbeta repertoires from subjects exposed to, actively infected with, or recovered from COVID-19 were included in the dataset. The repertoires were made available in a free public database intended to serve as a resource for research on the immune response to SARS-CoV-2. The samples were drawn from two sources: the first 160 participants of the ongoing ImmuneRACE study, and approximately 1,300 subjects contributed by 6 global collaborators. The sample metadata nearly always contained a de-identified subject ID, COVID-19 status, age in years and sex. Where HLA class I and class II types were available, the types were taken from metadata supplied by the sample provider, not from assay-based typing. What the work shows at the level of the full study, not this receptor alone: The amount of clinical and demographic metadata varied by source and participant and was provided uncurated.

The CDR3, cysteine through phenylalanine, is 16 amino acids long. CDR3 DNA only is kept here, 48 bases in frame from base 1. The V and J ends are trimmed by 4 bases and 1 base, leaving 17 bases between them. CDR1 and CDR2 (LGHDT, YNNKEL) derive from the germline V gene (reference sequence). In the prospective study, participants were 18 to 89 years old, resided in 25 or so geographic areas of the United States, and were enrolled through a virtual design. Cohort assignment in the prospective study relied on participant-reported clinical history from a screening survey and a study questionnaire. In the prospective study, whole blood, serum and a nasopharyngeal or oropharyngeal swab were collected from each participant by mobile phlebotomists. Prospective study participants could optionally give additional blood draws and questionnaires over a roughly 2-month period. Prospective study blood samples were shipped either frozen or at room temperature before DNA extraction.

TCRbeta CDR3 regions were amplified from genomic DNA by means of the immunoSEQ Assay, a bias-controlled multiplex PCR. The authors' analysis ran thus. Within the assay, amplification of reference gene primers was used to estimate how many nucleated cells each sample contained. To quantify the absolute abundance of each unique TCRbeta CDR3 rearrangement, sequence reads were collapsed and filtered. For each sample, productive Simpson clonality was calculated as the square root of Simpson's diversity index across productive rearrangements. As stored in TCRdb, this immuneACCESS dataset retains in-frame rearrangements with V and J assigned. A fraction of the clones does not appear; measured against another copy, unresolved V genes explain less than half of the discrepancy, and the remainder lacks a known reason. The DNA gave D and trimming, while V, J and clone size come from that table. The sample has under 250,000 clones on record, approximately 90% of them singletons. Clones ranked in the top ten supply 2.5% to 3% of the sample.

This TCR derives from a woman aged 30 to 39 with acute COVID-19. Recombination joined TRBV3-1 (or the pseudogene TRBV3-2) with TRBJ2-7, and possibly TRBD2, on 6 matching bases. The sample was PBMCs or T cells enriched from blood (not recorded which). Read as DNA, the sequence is TGTGCCAGCAGCCGTAAGCCGGGACTCCCTTCCTACGAGCAGTACTTC. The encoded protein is CASSRKPGLPSYEQYF.